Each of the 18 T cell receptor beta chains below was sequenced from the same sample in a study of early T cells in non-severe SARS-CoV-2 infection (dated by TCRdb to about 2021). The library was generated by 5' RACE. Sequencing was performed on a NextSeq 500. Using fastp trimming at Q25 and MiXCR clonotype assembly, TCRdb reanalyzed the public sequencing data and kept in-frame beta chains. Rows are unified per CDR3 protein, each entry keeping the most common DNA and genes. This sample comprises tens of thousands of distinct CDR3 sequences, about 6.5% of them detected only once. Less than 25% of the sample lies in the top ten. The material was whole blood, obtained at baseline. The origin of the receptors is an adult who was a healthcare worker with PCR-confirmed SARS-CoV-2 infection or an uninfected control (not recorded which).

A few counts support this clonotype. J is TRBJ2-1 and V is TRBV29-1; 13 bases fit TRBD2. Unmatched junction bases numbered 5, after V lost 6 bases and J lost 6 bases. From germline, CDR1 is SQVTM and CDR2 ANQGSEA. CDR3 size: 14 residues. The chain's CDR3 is CSVGTSGVFNEQFF. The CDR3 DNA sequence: TGCAGCGTGGGGACTAGCGGGGTGTTCAATGAGCAGTTCTTC.

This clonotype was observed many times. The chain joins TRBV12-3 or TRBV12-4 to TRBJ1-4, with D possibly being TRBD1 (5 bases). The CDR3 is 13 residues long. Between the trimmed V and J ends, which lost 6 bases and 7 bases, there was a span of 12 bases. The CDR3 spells CASRLGDGEKLFF. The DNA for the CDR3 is TGTGCCAGCAGACTGGGGGATGGTGAAAAACTGTTTTTT.

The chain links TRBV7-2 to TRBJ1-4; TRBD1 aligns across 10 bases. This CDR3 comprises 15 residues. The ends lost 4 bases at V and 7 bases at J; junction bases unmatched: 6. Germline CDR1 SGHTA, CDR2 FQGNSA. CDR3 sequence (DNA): TGTGCCAGCAGCTACGAGGGACAGGGGTTTGAAAAACTGTTTTTT. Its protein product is CASSYEGQGFEKLFF. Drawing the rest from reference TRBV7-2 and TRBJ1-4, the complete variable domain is GAGVSQSPSNKVTEKGKDVELRCDPISGHTALYWYRQSLGQGLEFLIYFQGNSAPDKSGLPSDRFSAERTGGSVSTLTIQRTQQEDSAVYLCASSYEGQGFEKLFFGSGTQLSVL.

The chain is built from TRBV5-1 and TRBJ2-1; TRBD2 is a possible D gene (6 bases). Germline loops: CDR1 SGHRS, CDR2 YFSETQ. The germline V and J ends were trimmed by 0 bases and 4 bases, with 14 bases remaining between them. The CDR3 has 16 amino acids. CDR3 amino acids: CASSLAVVAEYNEQFF. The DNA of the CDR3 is TGCGCCAGCAGCTTGGCCGTGGTAGCGGAGTACAATGAGCAGTTCTTC.

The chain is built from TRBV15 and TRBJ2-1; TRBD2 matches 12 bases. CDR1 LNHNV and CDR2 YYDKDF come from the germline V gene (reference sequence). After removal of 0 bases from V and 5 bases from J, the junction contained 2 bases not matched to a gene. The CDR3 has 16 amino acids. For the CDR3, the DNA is TGTGCCACCAGCAGAGATGGACTAGCGGGAAACAATGAGCAGTTCTTC. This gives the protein CATSRDGLAGNNEQFF.

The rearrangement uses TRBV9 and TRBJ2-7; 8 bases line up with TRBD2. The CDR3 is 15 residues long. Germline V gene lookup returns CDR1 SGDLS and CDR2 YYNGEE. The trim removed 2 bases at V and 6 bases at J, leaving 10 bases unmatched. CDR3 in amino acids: CASSVTTGGPVEQYF. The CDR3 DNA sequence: TGTGCCAGCAGCGTTACGACGGGAGGGCCAGTCGAGCAGTACTTC.

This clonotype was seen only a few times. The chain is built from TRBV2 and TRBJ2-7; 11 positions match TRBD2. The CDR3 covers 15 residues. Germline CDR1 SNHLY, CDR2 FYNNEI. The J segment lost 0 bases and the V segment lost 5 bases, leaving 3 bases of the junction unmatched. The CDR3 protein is CASSPTSGSSYEQYF. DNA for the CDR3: TGTGCCAGCAGTCCTACTAGCGGGAGCTCCTACGAGCAGTACTTC.

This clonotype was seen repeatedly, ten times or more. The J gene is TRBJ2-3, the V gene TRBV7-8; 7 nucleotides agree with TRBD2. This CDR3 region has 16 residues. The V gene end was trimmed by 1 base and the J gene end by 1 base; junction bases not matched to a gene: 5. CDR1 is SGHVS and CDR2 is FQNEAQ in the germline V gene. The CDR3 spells CASSLVGAGGTDTQYF. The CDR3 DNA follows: TGTGCCAGCAGCTTAGTAGGGGCGGGAGGCACAGATACGCAGTATTTT.

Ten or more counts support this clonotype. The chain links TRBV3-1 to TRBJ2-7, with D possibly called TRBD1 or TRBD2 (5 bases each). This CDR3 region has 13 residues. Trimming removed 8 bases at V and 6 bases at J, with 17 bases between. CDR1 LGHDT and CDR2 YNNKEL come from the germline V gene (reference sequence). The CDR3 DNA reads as TGTGCCAGCGGGGGTACGGCTAGGGGCGAGCAGTACTTC. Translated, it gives CASGGTARGEQYF.

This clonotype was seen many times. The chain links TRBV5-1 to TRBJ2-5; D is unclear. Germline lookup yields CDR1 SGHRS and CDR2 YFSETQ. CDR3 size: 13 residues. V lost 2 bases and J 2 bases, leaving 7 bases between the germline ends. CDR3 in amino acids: CASSFGVQETQYF. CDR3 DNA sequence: TGCGCCAGCAGCTTCGGAGTTCAAGAGACCCAGTACTTC.

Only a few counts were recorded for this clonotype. The CDR3 DNA sequence: TGCGCCAGCAGCCTACAACGTGGGAGCAATCAGCCCCAGCATTTT. Its protein is CASSLQRGSNQPQHF. This rearrangement joins TRBV4-3 to TRBJ1-5; the D is unclear. CDR1 and CDR2 (germline): LGHNA, YSLEER. Deletions cut 4 bases from V and 1 base from J, with 11 bases between. The CDR3 is made up of 15 amino acids.

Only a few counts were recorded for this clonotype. The DNA for the CDR3 is TGTGCCAGCAGCTTAAGAGGGACCTATAATTCACCCCTCCACTTT. It is translated as CASSLRGTYNSPLHF. The chain recombines TRBV7-3 with TRBJ1-6; D is unresolved. The V gene's germline CDR1 is SGHTA and CDR2 FQGTGA. This CDR3 has 15 residues. Trimming took off 1 base at V and 2 bases at J, with 6 bases between the two ends.

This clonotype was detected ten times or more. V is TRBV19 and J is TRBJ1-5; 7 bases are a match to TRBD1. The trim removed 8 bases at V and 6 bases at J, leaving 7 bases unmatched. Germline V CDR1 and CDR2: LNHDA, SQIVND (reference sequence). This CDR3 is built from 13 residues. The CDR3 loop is CASEDRVGQPQHF. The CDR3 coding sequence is TGTGCCAGTGAAGACAGGGTCGGTCAGCCCCAGCATTTT.

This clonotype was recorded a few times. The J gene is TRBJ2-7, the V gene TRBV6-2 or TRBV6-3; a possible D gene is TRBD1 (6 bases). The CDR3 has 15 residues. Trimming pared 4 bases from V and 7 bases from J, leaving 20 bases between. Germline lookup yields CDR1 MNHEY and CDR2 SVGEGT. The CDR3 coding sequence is TGTGCCAGCAGTTCCCTCACGGGACAAAAAGGGGAGCAGTACTTC. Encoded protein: CASSSLTGQKGEQYF.

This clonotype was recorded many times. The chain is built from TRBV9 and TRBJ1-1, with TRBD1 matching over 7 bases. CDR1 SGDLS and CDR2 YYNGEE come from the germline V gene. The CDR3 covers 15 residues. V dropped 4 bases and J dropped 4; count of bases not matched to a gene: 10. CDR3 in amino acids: CASSPTGTVGTEAFF. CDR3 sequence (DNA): TGTGCCAGCAGCCCTACCGGGACAGTGGGCACTGAAGCTTTCTTT.

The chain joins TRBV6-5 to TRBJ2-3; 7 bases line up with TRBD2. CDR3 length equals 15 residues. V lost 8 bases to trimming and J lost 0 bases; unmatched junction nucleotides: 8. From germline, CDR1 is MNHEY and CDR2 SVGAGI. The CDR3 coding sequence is TGTGCCAGCCCTTCGGGGGGACCCAGCACAGATACGCAGTATTTT. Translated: CASPSGGPSTDTQYF.

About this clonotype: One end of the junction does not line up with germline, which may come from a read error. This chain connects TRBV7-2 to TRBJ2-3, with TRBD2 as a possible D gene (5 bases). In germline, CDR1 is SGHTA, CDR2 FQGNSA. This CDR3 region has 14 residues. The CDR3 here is CANSLEDSTDTQYF. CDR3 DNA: TGTGCCAACAGCTTGGAGGATAGCACAGATACGCAGTATTTT.

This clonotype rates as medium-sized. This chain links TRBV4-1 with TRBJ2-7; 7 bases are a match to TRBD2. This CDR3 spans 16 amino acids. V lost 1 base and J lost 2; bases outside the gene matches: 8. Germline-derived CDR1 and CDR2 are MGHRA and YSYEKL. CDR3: CASSQGQAGWTYEQYF. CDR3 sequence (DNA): TGCGCCAGCAGCCAAGGACAAGCGGGATGGACCTACGAGCAGTACTTC.